Below, 5 T cell receptor beta chains from the same sample are listed, as sequenced in a study of low-dose radiotherapy and immunotherapy resistance in tumors. Described time point: before trial treatment. Alpha and beta chains were covered, as first-strand cDNA relied on TRAV- and TRBV-specific primers. TCRs were amplified for 20 to 25 PCR cycles with a constant-region primer and V-primer adapter. A single record per CDR3 protein comes from TCRdb applying MiXCR to the reads. The repertoire holds 65,000 to 90,000 distinct CDR3 sequences, with approximately 17% as singletons. Sequencing used PBMCs, obtained before treatment. These receptors originate from a male donor with prostate cancer.

This clonotype came up many times. The chain employs TRBV20-1 and TRBJ1-5; tentatively, D is TRBD1 (5 bases). Germline V gives CDR1 DFQATT, CDR2 SNEGSKA (reference sequence). CDR3 length: 15 amino acids. V was cut by 3 bases and J by 5 bases, with 17 bases left in between. The CDR3 DNA sequence: TGCAGTGCTAGGGGAAGCGGGGGAGGTTATCAGCCCCAGCATTTT. Encoded protein: CSARGSGGGYQPQHF.

This clonotype has more than one count but fewer than ten. The chain recombines TRBV6-2 or TRBV6-3 with TRBJ1-6; D remains ambiguous. This CDR3 region has 18 residues. Germline V gene data show CDR1 as MNHEY and CDR2 as SVGEGT. Trimming removed 0 bases from V and 1 base from J, with 13 bases in between. The CDR3 reads CASSYSWRDRSYNSPLHF. The DNA of the CDR3 is TGTGCCAGCAGTTACTCGTGGAGGGATCGGTCCTATAATTCACCCCTCCACTTT.

This clonotype was picked up many times. The V call is TRBV28, the J call TRBJ2-5; tentative D call: TRBD1 (6 bases). V was cut by 7 bases and J by 2 bases, with 14 bases left in between. Germline V gene sequence: CDR1 MDHEN, CDR2 SYDVKM. This CDR3 has 14 residues. The CDR3 region has the DNA TGTGCCAGCACTCCAACAGGGCCACAAGAGACCCAGTACTTC. Amino acids: CASTPTGPQETQYF.

In DNA form, the CDR3 reads TGCGCCAGCAGCCAAGGTAGTCAGGCAGCCTACGAGCAGTACTTC. Translated: CASSQGSQAAYEQYF. The V call is TRBV4-1, the J call TRBJ2-7; D uncertain. V shed 1 base and J shed 2 bases, with 12 bases lying between them. This CDR3 region has 15 residues. The germline CDR1 and CDR2 sequences are MGHRA and YSYEKL.

V usage is TRBV6-5 and J usage is TRBJ2-2, with D maybe TRBD2 (7 bases). In germline, CDR1 is MNHEY, CDR2 SVGAGI. The V end was cut by 7 bases, the J end by 15 bases, with 33 bases between. CDR3 length: 17 amino acids. CDR3 in amino acids: CASTRLGGPSTGELLFF. In nucleotides, the CDR3 is TGTGCCAGCACACGCCTCGGGGGGCCGAGCACCGGGGAGCTGTTGTTTTTT.